This entry concerns a single T cell receptor beta chain. Its antigen is unknown. After expansion with viral peptide pools in the ViraFEST assay, antigen-specific CD4+ T cells were sequenced. Cells that had been cultured for roughly eleven days were the source of isolated CD4+ T cells. Researchers swapped half the medium for IL-2 medium on both days 3 and 7. The data were produced by immunoSEQ multiplex PCR, yet TCRdb's version contains in-frame clones alone and is incomplete. The sample contains tens of thousands of clones, more than 80% of which appear only once. Germline V lookup: CDR1 KGHSH, CDR2 LQKENI. This CDR3 has 13 residues. V was clipped by 6 bases and J by 5 bases, with 10 bases between them. The sample belongs to a study of vaccination effects on CD4 cells after COVID-19.

Specimen: CD4+ T cells from PBMCs cultured with HCoV-229E spike peptides, collected before COVID-19 vaccination. This clonotype originated in a human donor who received a COVID-19 vaccine. The chain carries TRBV18 and TRBJ2-2, with no clear D. CDR3 in DNA: TGTGCCAGCTCCGCCGCCCGGACCGGGGAGCTGTTTTTT. Translated: CASSAARTGELFF.